These 25 T cell receptor beta chains came from one sample sequenced in a study of blood T cell repertoires in COVID-19. The data were produced by immunoSEQ multiplex PCR, yet TCRdb's version contains in-frame clones alone and is incomplete. The table records some 200,000 clones, around 84% of them present only once. Sequenced material: peripheral blood. The receptors were sampled from a middle-aged man with active or convalescent COVID-19.

This clone appeared a few times. V gene TRBV15 combines with J gene TRBJ1-2, with D possibly being TRBD1 (6 bases). Trimming stripped 5 bases from V and 0 bases from J, with 13 bases between. The CDR3 contains 15 residues. Germline CDR1 and CDR2: LNHNV and YYDKDF (reference sequence). The CDR3 loop reads CATSLGGGPNYGYTF. For the CDR3, the DNA is TGTGCCACCAGCCTCGGTGGGGGCCCTAACTATGGCTACACCTTC.

V is TRBV5-1 and J is TRBJ2-7; D might be TRBD2 (5 bases). The ends were cut back, 0 bases at V and 4 bases at J, with 11 bases in the middle. Germline-derived CDR1 and CDR2 are SGHRS and YFSETQ. The CDR3 has 14 amino acids. CDR3 coding DNA: TGCGCCAGCAGCTTGGGACGGGGAAATTACGAGCAGTACTTC. As protein: CASSLGRGNYEQYF.

This chain connects TRBV28 to TRBJ2-5; no firm D call. In germline, CDR1 is MDHEN, CDR2 SYDVKM. Trimming took 7 bases from V and 7 from J, leaving 10 bases between them. The CDR3 totals 11 residues. In DNA form, the CDR3 reads TGTGCCAGCACCCTATATGGGACCCAGTACTTC. Amino acids: CASTLYGTQYF.

This clone appeared a few times. The chain links TRBV5-5 to TRBJ1-1, with D unresolved. Trimming took 1 base from V and 1 from J, leaving 14 bases between them. CDR1 and CDR2 from the germline V gene are SGHKS and YYEKEE (reference sequence). This CDR3 contains 16 residues. CDR3 nucleotides: TGTGCCAGCAGCTTGTGGAGGTCGGGCAGGAACACTGAAGCTTTCTTT. Its translation: CASSLWRSGRNTEAFF.

The V gene is TRBV6-2 or TRBV6-3, the J gene TRBJ2-3, with 11 bases lining up with TRBD2. With V trimmed by 5 bases and J by 3 bases, 16 bases remained unmatched. From germline, CDR1 is MNHEY and CDR2 SVGEGT. The CDR3 covers 19 residues. The DNA for the CDR3 is TGTGCCAGCAGTGGATTACTAGCGGGAGCGATAATGGGGACAGATACGCAGTATTTT. Protein: CASSGLLAGAIMGTDTQYF.

The chain couples TRBV2 to TRBJ2-1; 7 nucleotides align to TRBD1. There are 16 residues in the CDR3. V dropped 7 bases and J dropped 3; count of bases not matched to a gene: 12. From germline, CDR1 is SNHLY and CDR2 FYNNEI. This CDR3 is CASKGAPGQNYNEQFF. CDR3 nucleotide sequence: TGTGCCAGCAAGGGGGCACCGGGACAGAACTACAATGAGCAGTTCTTC.

The chain is built from TRBV5-1 and TRBJ2-3; 8 positions match TRBD1. The CDR3 extends over 14 amino acids. Germline values: CDR1 SGHRS, CDR2 YFSETQ. The V and J ends lost 4 bases and 5 bases, in that order; junction bases with no gene match: 6. CDR3: CASSPGQGEDTQYF. In DNA form, the CDR3 reads TGCGCCAGCAGCCCTGGACAGGGCGAAGATACGCAGTATTTT.

J is TRBJ2-1 and V is TRBV4-1; 7 bases align to TRBD1. The CDR3 consists of 12 residues. With V trimmed by 4 bases and J by 12 bases, 6 bases remained unmatched. Germline assignment: CDR1 MGHRA and CDR2 YSYEKL. CDR3 nucleotides: TGCGCCAGCAGCCCAACGACAGGGAGGCAGTTCTTC. It is translated as CASSPTTGRQFF.

The rearrangement joins TRBV27 to TRBJ2-3; D possibly corresponds to TRBD1 (5 bases). V dropped 4 bases and J dropped 0 bases, with 11 bases sitting between them. This CDR3 spans 15 amino acids. CDR1 is MNHEY and CDR2 is SMNVEV in the germline V gene (reference sequence). Written as DNA, the CDR3 is TGTGCCAGCAGTTCCCAGGGTCTTAGCACAGATACGCAGTATTTT. Translation: CASSSQGLSTDTQYF.

The rearrangement uses TRBV6-6 and TRBJ2-1; tentative D call: TRBD1 (6 bases). The CDR3 is made up of 14 amino acids. Deletions cut 6 bases from V and 3 bases from J, with 12 bases between. CDR1 and CDR2 (germline): MNHNY, SVGAGI (reference sequence). The CDR3 protein is CASRQGQLYNEQFF. CDR3 coding DNA: TGTGCCAGCAGGCAGGGACAACTCTACAATGAGCAGTTCTTC.

This chain links TRBV28 with TRBJ2-7; TRBD1 matches 9 bases. V was clipped by 2 bases and J by 2 bases; unmatched bases: 4. Looked up from germline, CDR1 is MDHEN and CDR2 is SYDVKM. The CDR3 totals 15 residues. Here the CDR3 DNA reads TGTGCCAGCAGTTTAGGGACAGGGTCTCCCTACGAGCAGTACGTC. Translation: CASSLGTGSPYEQYV.

V gene TRBV6-5 combines with J gene TRBJ1-2; 10 positions match TRBD1. CDR3 length: 13 amino acids. Germline loops: CDR1 MNHEY, CDR2 SVGAGI. J was trimmed by 4 bases and V by 6 bases; bases with no gene match: 2. The CDR3 loop is CASRGDRGYGYTF. The CDR3 bases are TGTGCCAGCAGAGGGGACAGGGGCTATGGCTACACCTTC.

This clone was detected only once. The CDR3: CASRDTAMNTEAFF. CDR3 bases: TGTGCCAGTAGAGACACCGCAATGAACACTGAAGCTTTCTTT. This chain connects TRBV19 to TRBJ1-1; D call uncertain. Trimming removed 6 bases at V and 0 bases at J, with 11 bases between. CDR3 length: 14 amino acids. Per the germline V gene, CDR1 is LNHDA and CDR2 is SQIVND (reference sequence).

The V gene is TRBV6-1, the J gene TRBJ2-1; D unclear. The ends were cut back, 3 bases at V and 2 bases at J, with 14 bases in the middle. CDR1 and CDR2 (germline): MNHNS, SASEGT. The CDR3 spans 16 residues. Here the CDR3 reads CASSESLANAYNEQFF. DNA for the CDR3: TGTGCCAGCAGTGAGAGCTTAGCAAACGCCTACAATGAGCAGTTCTTC.

The chain links TRBV19 to TRBJ2-1; TRBD2 agrees at 9 bases. The CDR3 spans 15 residues. V gave up 1 base and J gave up 7 bases; unmatched junction bases: 5. Germline-derived CDR1 and CDR2 are LNHDA and SQIVND (reference sequence). CDR3 loop: CASSIGGSGGNEQFF. CDR3 nucleotides: TGTGCCAGTAGTATAGGTGGTAGCGGGGGTAATGAGCAGTTCTTC.

The chain combines TRBV2 with TRBJ2-7, with 7 bases lining up with TRBD1. With V trimmed by 4 bases and J by 7 bases, 10 bases remained unmatched. CDR3 length: 14 amino acids. CDR1 is SNHLY and CDR2 is FYNNEI in the germline V gene. CDR3 nucleotides: TGTGCCAGCAGTGGTGGGACAGCGCGGACAGAGCAGTACTTC. Its protein product is CASSGGTARTEQYF.

This sequence joins TRBV7-3 and TRBJ2-7; possibly TRBD1 for D (7 bases). The CDR3 is 14 residues long. The germline V and J ends were trimmed by 5 bases and 5 bases, with 16 bases remaining between them. The germline V gene has CDR1 SGHTA and CDR2 FQGTGA. In DNA form, the CDR3 reads TGTGCCAGCAGCCGGGGGACAGCGCCCCACGAGCAGTACGTC. It codes for CASSRGTAPHEQYV.

CDR3 protein: CASSLNRGTGGMRGYGYTF. The CDR3 DNA is TGTGCCAGCAGTTTAAATAGGGGGACAGGGGGCATGCGAGGCTATGGCTACACCTTC. V is TRBV28 and J is TRBJ1-2, with 12 bases that match TRBD1. J lost 4 bases, V lost 2 bases, and 14 bases had no gene match. The CDR3 loop spans 19 amino acids. In germline, CDR1 is MDHEN, CDR2 SYDVKM.

This chain uses TRBV7-9 with TRBJ2-5; possibly TRBD1 for D (5 bases). The CDR3 consists of 12 residues. CDR1 SEHNR and CDR2 FQNEAQ come from the germline V gene (reference sequence). The ends were cut back, 5 bases at V and 2 bases at J, with 6 bases in the middle. The CDR3 sequence: CASSQGQETQYF. The CDR3 DNA follows: TGTGCCAGCAGCCAGGGACAAGAGACCCAGTACTTC.

The chain combines TRBV7-9 with TRBJ2-5; TRBD1 is a possible D gene (6 bases). Deletions cut 2 bases from V and 5 bases from J, with 6 bases between. This CDR3 region has 12 residues. Germline CDR1 SEHNR, CDR2 FQNEAQ (reference sequence). CDR3 in amino acids: CASSLRGETQYF. CDR3 coding DNA: TGTGCCAGCAGCTTAAGGGGGGAGACCCAGTACTTC.

This clone was found a few times. The J gene is TRBJ2-5, the V gene TRBV3-1 (or the pseudogene TRBV3-2), with 8 bases lining up with TRBD2. This CDR3 has 17 amino acids. CDR1 and CDR2 from the germline V gene are LGHDT and YNNKEL (reference sequence). V was clipped by 0 bases and J by 5 bases; unmatched bases: 11. The CDR3 sequence is CASSQDISGGGQETQYF. The CDR3 region has the DNA TGTGCCAGCAGCCAAGATATATCGGGAGGGGGGCAGGAGACCCAGTACTTC.

The V call is TRBV5-1, the J call TRBJ2-3; 16 nucleotides align to TRBD2. After removal of 2 bases from V and 3 bases from J, the junction contained 9 bases not matched to a gene. Germline V gives CDR1 SGHRS, CDR2 YFSETQ. The CDR3 contains 19 residues. The CDR3 bases are TGCGCCAGCAGCTTTTTACCCGGGACTAGCGGGGGGGCGACAGATACGCAGTATTTT. This codes for CASSFLPGTSGGATDTQYF.

The chain employs TRBV7-2 and TRBJ2-1, with D tentatively TRBD2 (6 bases). The germline V and J ends were trimmed by 5 bases and 3 bases, with 14 bases remaining between them. Germline V gene sequence: CDR1 SGHTA, CDR2 FQGNSA. The CDR3 spans 15 residues. In DNA, the CDR3 is TGTGCCAGCAGCCCTCTTGGGACTGACTACAATGAGCAGTTCTTC. Translation gives CASSPLGTDYNEQFF. Combining the CDR3 with reference TRBV7-2 and TRBJ2-1 gives the whole variable domain GAGVSQSPSNKVTEKGKDVELRCDPISGHTALYWYRQSLGQGLEFLIYFQGNSAPDKSGLPSDRFSAERTGGSVSTLTIQRTQQEDSAVYLCASSPLGTDYNEQFFGPGTRLTVL.

A single count supports this clone. The CDR3 loop is CASSAPRDRVYGYTF. The DNA for the CDR3 is TGCGCCAGCAGCGCACCCCGGGACAGGGTCTATGGCTACACCTTC. V usage is TRBV4-1 and J usage is TRBJ1-2, with 9 positions matching TRBD1. The ends lost 5 bases at V and 4 bases at J; junction bases unmatched: 8. This CDR3 has 15 amino acids. Germline CDR1 reads MGHRA; CDR2 reads YSYEKL.

The chain uses TRBV11-3 and TRBJ2-7; D is unclear. Germline V gene lookup returns CDR1 SGHNT and CDR2 YENEEA. The CDR3 contains 13 residues. Between the trimmed V and J ends, which lost 3 bases and 3 bases, there was a span of 9 bases. The CDR3 DNA sequence: TGTGCCAGCAGCTTTACAGTGAGCTACGAGCAGTACGTC. Translation gives CASSFTVSYEQYV.